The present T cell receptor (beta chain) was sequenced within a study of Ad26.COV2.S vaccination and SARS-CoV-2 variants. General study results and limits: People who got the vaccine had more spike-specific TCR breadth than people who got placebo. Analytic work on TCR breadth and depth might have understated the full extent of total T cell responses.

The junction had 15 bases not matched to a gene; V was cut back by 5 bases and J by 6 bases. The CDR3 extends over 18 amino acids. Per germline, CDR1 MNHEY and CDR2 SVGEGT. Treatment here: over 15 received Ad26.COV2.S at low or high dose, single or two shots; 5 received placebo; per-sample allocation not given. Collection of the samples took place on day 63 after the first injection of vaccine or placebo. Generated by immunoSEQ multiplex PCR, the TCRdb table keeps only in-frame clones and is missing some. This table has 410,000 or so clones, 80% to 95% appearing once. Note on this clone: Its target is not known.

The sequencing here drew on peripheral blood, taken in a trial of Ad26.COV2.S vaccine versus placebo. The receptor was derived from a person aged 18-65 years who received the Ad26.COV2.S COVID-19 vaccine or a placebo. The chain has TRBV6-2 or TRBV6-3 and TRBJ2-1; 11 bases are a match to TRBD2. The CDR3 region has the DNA TGTGCCAGCAGTAAACTACCCCTTAGCGGGAGGGCCCCCAATGAGCAGTTCTTC. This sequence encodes CASSKLPLSGRAPNEQFF.